The present TCR beta chain was sequenced within a study of T cells after yellow fever vaccination. Regarding the study as a whole: Although the secondary response was weaker, it peaked faster, at day 5 versus 15. The booster response re-showed most primary clones: around 95% CD4, around 87% CD8.

This CDR3 spans 12 amino acids. Germline CDR1 and CDR2: SQVTM and ANQGSEA. V lost 2 bases and J lost 8; bases outside the gene matches: 5. As regards this clonotype: No antigen is known for it.

As TCR cDNA was made by 5'RACE template switching, a universal primer site and UMIs were added. MiXCR was run by TCRdb on the 5' RACE reads, yielding one entry per CDR3 protein. The sample lists about 340,000 distinct CDR3 sequences, under 15% occurring once. V usage is TRBV29-1 and J usage is TRBJ1-2; 7 positions match TRBD1. This TCR came from a man in his late teens or twenties who received the YFV17D yellow fever vaccine. Sequenced here: CD4+ T cells sorted from PBMCs, sampled 15 days after the yellow fever booster vaccination. CDR3 residues: CSVESPGGGYTF. DNA for the CDR3: TGCAGCGTTGAAAGCCCAGGGGGAGGCTACACCTTC.